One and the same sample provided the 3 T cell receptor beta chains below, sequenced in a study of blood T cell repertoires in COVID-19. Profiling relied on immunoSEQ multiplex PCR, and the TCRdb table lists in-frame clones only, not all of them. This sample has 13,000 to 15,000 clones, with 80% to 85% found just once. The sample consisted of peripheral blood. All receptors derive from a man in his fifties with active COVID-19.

The CDR3, as DNA: TGTGCCAGCAGTTACTCGCGGGACAGGGGGCGAGACGAGCAGTACTTC. Translated: CASSYSRDRGRDEQYF. The rearrangement joins TRBV6-6 to TRBJ2-7; 12 positions agree with TRBD1. The CDR3 runs 16 residues. Germline assignment: CDR1 MNHNY and CDR2 SVGAGI (reference sequence). Trimming removed 0 bases from V and 5 bases from J; junction bases left unmatched: 5.

The CDR3 DNA follows: TGTGCCAGCAGCCAAGAAGGGAGGATGCCCCAGTACGAGCAGTACTTC. The encoded protein is CASSQEGRMPQYEQYF. The rearrangement links TRBV3-1 (or the pseudogene TRBV3-2) to TRBJ2-7, with D possibly matching TRBD2 (6 bases). CDR3 length equals 16 residues. V was trimmed by 0 bases and J by 4 bases, leaving 16 bases between them. Germline-derived CDR1 and CDR2 are LGHDT and YNNKEL (reference sequence).

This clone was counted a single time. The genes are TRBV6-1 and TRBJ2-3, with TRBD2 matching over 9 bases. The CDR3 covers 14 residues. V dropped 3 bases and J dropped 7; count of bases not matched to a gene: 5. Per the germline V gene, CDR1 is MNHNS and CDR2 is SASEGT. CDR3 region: CASSEEAGGHTQYF. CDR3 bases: TGTGCCAGCAGTGAGGAAGCGGGAGGCCATACGCAGTATTTT.